Listed below are T cell receptor beta chains from one sample, sequenced in a study of blood T cell repertoires in COVID-19. Using immunoSEQ multiplex PCR, the repertoire was profiled, and TCRdb retains in-frame clones only, with some absent. The table shows 300,000 or so clones, with 80% to 90% occurring only once. The specimen sequenced was peripheral blood. The receptors were sampled from a woman in her forties or fifties who had recovered from COVID-19. CDR3s include the opening cysteine and the closing phenylalanine or tryptophan. Fields, in order: clone size, D gene, J gene, V gene, CDR3 protein, CDR3 DNA. D genes are given only for firm matches. For some rows the clone size is stated as once, few or many, or as a class when expanded; others skip it.

>NA|NA|TRBJ1-2|TRBV5-4
CASRLGQGGGYTF
TGTGCCAGCCGCCTTGGGCAGGGAGGTGGCTACACCTTC
>NA|NA|TRBJ1-5|TRBV6-4
CASSEDGGGNQPQHF
TGTGCCAGCAGTGAAGATGGGGGGGGAAATCAGCCCCAGCATTTT
>NA|NA|TRBJ2-1|TRBV19
CASSIAAGSYNEQFF
TGTGCCAGTAGTATTGCGGCCGGCTCCTACAATGAGCAGTTCTTC
>NA|NA|TRBJ1-5|TRBV19
CASNRMRGNQPQHF
TGTGCCAGTAATCGAATGCGGGGCAATCAGCCCCAGCATTTT
>NA|TRBD2|TRBJ2-3|TRBV9
CASSGLAAPEDTQYF
TGTGCCAGCAGCGGACTAGCGGCTCCGGAGGATACGCAGTATTTT
>NA|NA|TRBJ2-2|TRBV5-1
CASSTSGGGTGELFF
TGCGCCAGCAGCACCTCAGGGGGAGGCACCGGGGAGCTGTTTTTT
>NA|NA|TRBJ1-2|TRBV2
CASQDDSGDGYTF
TGTGCCAGCCAAGACGATTCGGGAGACGGCTACACCTTC
>NA|NA|TRBJ1-2|TRBV27
CASSLTTEGYGYTF
TGTGCCAGCAGTTTAACTACTGAGGGCTATGGCTACACCTTC
>NA|NA|TRBJ2-1|TRBV3-1/TRBV3-2
CASSPGLAGIDNEQFF
TGTGCCAGCAGCCCCGGGCTAGCCGGGATTGACAATGAGCAGTTCTTC
>NA|NA|TRBJ1-1|TRBV5-4
CASSLVGENTEAFF
TGTGCCAGCAGCTTGGTCGGAGAAAACACTGAAGCTTTCTTT
>NA|NA|TRBJ1-5|TRBV19
CASSMSGTNQPQHF
TGTGCCAGTAGTATGTCAGGCACTAATCAGCCCCAGCATTTT
>NA|TRBD1|TRBJ2-2|TRBV5-4
CASSPGQGANTGELFF
TGTGCCAGCAGCCCAGGACAGGGGGCGAACACCGGGGAGCTGTTTTTT
>NA|NA|TRBJ2-5|TRBV19
CATSRAGRGETQYF
TGTGCCACTAGCCGCGCAGGGCGGGGAGAGACCCAGTACTTC
>NA|TRBD1|TRBJ1-4|TRBV30
CAWSLTGSNEKLFF
TGTGCCTGGAGTTTGACAGGGTCCAATGAAAAACTGTTTTTT
>NA|TRBD1|TRBJ2-7|TRBV7-9
CASSLGGQGDYEQYF
TGTGCCAGCAGCTTAGGGGGACAGGGGGACTACGAGCAGTACTTC
>NA|NA|TRBJ2-5|TRBV5-4
CASSFRSSGQETQYF
TGTGCCAGCAGCTTCAGGTCGAGCGGACAAGAGACCCAGTACTTC
>NA|TRBD1|TRBJ1-3|TRBV4-1
CASSPTGESGNTIYF
TGCGCCAGCAGCCCGACAGGGGAATCTGGAAACACCATATATTTT
>NA|TRBD1|TRBJ2-5|TRBV2
CASRDIRGTETQYF
TGTGCCAGCAGGGACATCAGGGGGACGGAGACCCAGTACTTC
>NA|NA|TRBJ1-2|TRBV28
CASSTTANYGYTF
TGTGCCAGCAGTACGACAGCTAACTATGGCTACACCTTC
>once|TRBD2|TRBJ2-3|TRBV18
CASSPGLAGVGTDTQYF
TGTGCCAGCTCACCGGGACTAGCGGGAGTGGGCACAGATACGCAGTATTTT
>NA|TRBD2|TRBJ2-7|TRBV15
CATSPSLAAYEQYF
TGTGCCACCAGCCCAAGCCTAGCGGCCTACGAGCAGTACTTC
>NA|NA|TRBJ1-1|TRBV2
CASNLQGDSEAFF
TGTGCCAGCAATCTACAGGGCGATTCTGAAGCTTTCTTT
>NA|NA|TRBJ2-7|TRBV30
CAWRRQGDEQYF
TGTGCCTGGAGGAGGCAGGGTGACGAGCAGTACTTC
>NA|TRBD2|TRBJ2-3|TRBV5-6
CASSLGLAGDTQYF
TGTGCCAGCAGCCTGGGACTAGCGGGGGATACGCAGTATTTT
>NA|NA|TRBJ2-3|TRBV7-2
CASSHAGDTQYF
TGTGCCAGCAGCCATGCGGGAGATACGCAGTATTTT
>NA|TRBD1|TRBJ2-1|TRBV19
CASSSGQGAHNEQFF
TGTGCCAGTAGTTCGGGACAGGGGGCGCATAATGAGCAGTTCTTC
>NA|NA|TRBJ2-5|TRBV10-1
CASSAGPRETQYF
TGCGCCAGCAGTGCAGGGCCCAGGGAGACCCAGTACTTC
>NA|TRBD1|TRBJ1-2|TRBV11-2
CASSSPRTGNRYGYTF
TGTGCCAGCAGCTCGCCCCGGACAGGGAACCGCTATGGCTACACCTTC
>NA|NA|TRBJ2-2|TRBV10-3
CAISELVPNTGELFF
TGTGCCATCAGTGAACTAGTTCCGAACACCGGGGAGCTGTTTTTT
>NA|TRBD1|TRBJ1-1|TRBV12-3/TRBV12-4
CASSNRGSTEAFF
TGTGCCAGCAGCAACAGGGGGTCCACTGAAGCTTTCTTT
>NA|TRBD2|TRBJ2-1|TRBV5-6
CASSPLADPYNEQFF
TGTGCCAGCAGCCCACTAGCGGATCCCTACAATGAGCAGTTCTTC
>NA|TRBD1|TRBJ2-3|TRBV6-5
CASSYSRQGADTQYF
TGTGCCAGCAGTTACTCGAGACAGGGCGCAGATACGCAGTATTTT
>NA|NA|TRBJ2-3|TRBV24-1
CATSDYGTGHGGTDTQYF
TGTGCCACCAGTGATTACGGGACGGGACACGGGGGGACAGATACGCAGTATTTT
>NA|NA|TRBJ2-3|TRBV7-2
CASSLDRTGTDTQYF
TGTGCCAGCAGCTTAGACAGGACCGGCACAGATACGCAGTATTTT
>NA|NA|TRBJ2-7|TRBV3-1/TRBV3-2
CASSQQGIIEQYF
TGTGCCAGCAGCCAGCAGGGAATAATCGAGCAGTACTTC